These T cell receptor beta chains were read from a single sample in a study of shared clonotypes between healthy human individuals. Some clones are missing from TCRdb's copy, which holds only in-frame ones; the method was immunoSEQ multiplex PCR. The sample shows 2 million to 3 million clones, 90% to 95% of them seen only once. Sequenced input: naive CD4+ T cells from PBMCs. All receptors come from a man in his late teens or twenties in good health. Some clones in this sample may be carry-over from other donors' samples. Both conserved end residues are part of each CDR3. D genes are given only for firm matches. Size tells how often a clone was seen (once, few, many) or the class of an expanded clone, and some rows leave it out.

J gene | D gene | clone size | V gene | CDR3 DNA | CDR3 protein
TRBJ2-7 | TRBD2 | NA | TRBV15 | TGTGCCACCAGCCTCGGGAGGACCGACTACGAGCAGTACTTC | CATSLGRTDYEQYF
TRBJ1-3 | NA | NA | TRBV28 | TGTGCCAGCAAGAGAAGGGGAAACACCATATATTTT | CASKRRGNTIYF
TRBJ1-1 | NA | NA | TRBV2 | TGTGCCAGCAGTTCGGAAAGCGACACTGAAGCTTTCTTT | CASSSESDTEAFF
TRBJ2-3 | NA | NA | TRBV9 | TGTGCCAGCAGCGCGCCCGGGGCCCTAACAGATACGCAGTATTTT | CASSAPGALTDTQYF
TRBJ2-3 | NA | NA | TRBV18 | TGTGCCAGCTCACCACGACGGAGCACAGATACGCAGTATTTT | CASSPRRSTDTQYF
TRBJ1-1 | NA | once | TRBV28 | TGTGCCAGCAGAAGAGGATGGGTGGGCACTGAAGCTTTCTTT | CASRRGWVGTEAFF
TRBJ2-3 | NA | NA | TRBV2 | TGTGCCAGCAGTGAGTTCGGGTCAGATACGCAGTATTTT | CASSEFGSDTQYF
TRBJ2-1 | NA | NA | TRBV28 | TGTGCCAGCACCATCCCCGGAAACTGGCACAATGAGCAGTTCTTC | CASTIPGNWHNEQFF
TRBJ2-3 | NA | NA | TRBV15 | TGTGCCACCAGCAGACGCCATAACGGGAGAAAAACAGATACGCAGTATTTT | CATSRRHNGRKTDTQYF
TRBJ2-6 | NA | NA | TRBV7-2 | TGTGCCAGCAGCCCTAGAGGGAGCTCTGGGGCCAACGTCCTGACTTTC | CASSPRGSSGANVLTF
TRBJ2-5 | NA | NA | TRBV30 | TGTGCCTGGAGTCCCCCCCCCATCCAGTACTTC | CAWSPPPIQYF
TRBJ2-3 | TRBD1 | NA | TRBV27 | TGTGCCAGCAGTTTTGGGGACAGGGAATCGGATACGCAGTATTTT | CASSFGDRESDTQYF
TRBJ2-2 | NA | NA | TRBV19 | TGTGCCAGTAGTACCCCGAAGACCCGGGACGTTCAAAACACCGGGGAGCTGTTTTTT | CASSTPKTRDVQNTGELFF
TRBJ1-3 | NA | NA | TRBV28 | TGTGCCAGCACTCCCCAGAGCTCTGGAAACACCATATATTTT | CASTPQSSGNTIYF
TRBJ2-7 | TRBD2 | NA | TRBV7-9 | TGTGCCAGCAGCTTGGGGACTAGCGGGAGTTACGAGCAGTACTTC | CASSLGTSGSYEQYF
TRBJ1-2 | NA | NA | TRBV18 | TGTGCCAGCTCACCTCCCTGGGACCCTGGAGGGGGTGGCTACACCTTC | CASSPPWDPGGGGYTF
TRBJ2-3 | NA | NA | TRBV6-5 | TGTGCCAGCAGAACACTTAGCACAGATACGCAGTATTTT | CASRTLSTDTQYF
TRBJ2-3 | NA | NA | TRBV5-1 | TGCGCCAGCAGCTTGCAGTTAGCTAGCGAGGATACGCAGTATTTT | CASSLQLASEDTQYF
TRBJ2-3 | NA | NA | TRBV7-2 | TGTGCCAGCAGCTTAAGGGTGTATACGCAGTATTTT | CASSLRVYTQYF
TRBJ2-2 | TRBD1 | few | TRBV9 | TGTGCCAGCAGCGTAGAGTATGGGACAGGGTCCACCGGGGAGCTGTTTTTT | CASSVEYGTGSTGELFF
TRBJ1-5 | NA | NA | TRBV6-1 | TGTGCCACCGGGGCGGGCAATCAGCCCCAGCATTTT | CATGAGNQPQHF
TRBJ1-1 | NA | NA | TRBV19 | TGTGCCAGTAGTATCGGGGGAATGAACACTGAAGCTTTCTTT | CASSIGGMNTEAFF
TRBJ2-6 | NA | NA | TRBV4-2 | TGTGCCAGCAGCCAAGAGGTTGCTGGGGCCAACGTCCTGACTTTC | CASSQEVAGANVLTF
TRBJ1-3 | NA | NA | TRBV18 | TGTGCCAGCTCACCGCTAGAGGGGTCTGCTGGAAACACCATATATTTT | CASSPLEGSAGNTIYF
TRBJ2-2 | NA | NA | TRBV9 | TGTGCCAGCAGCGTAGATGAAGGACTGTGGAACACCGGGGAGCTGTTTTTT | CASSVDEGLWNTGELFF
TRBJ2-2 | NA | NA | TRBV9 | TGTGCCAGCAGCGTAGGAGGACCGACCTACACCGGGGAGCTGTTTTTT | CASSVGGPTYTGELFF
TRBJ1-2 | NA | once | TRBV16 | TGTGCCAGCAGCCAATCAGGATTAGGGAAGCGGTATGGCTACACCTTC | CASSQSGLGKRYGYTF
TRBJ1-2 | TRBD1 | NA | TRBV28 | TGTGCCAGCAGAGACAGGGTGGACTATGGCTACACCTTC | CASRDRVDYGYTF
TRBJ2-7 | TRBD2 | NA | TRBV6-1 | TGTGCCAGTAGAAATTCCGGGACTACGCAGAGGGAGCAGTACTTC | CASRNSGTTQREQYF
TRBJ2-1 | TRBD2 | once | TRBV4-2 | TGTGCCAGCAGCCAAGCCCCTGCCCCCACTCGACTAGCGGGAGTGTACAATGAGCAGTTCTTC | CASSQAPAPTRLAGVYNEQFF
TRBJ2-3 | NA | NA | TRBV25-1 | TGTGCCAGCAGTGATCCCGGGGCGGCAGATACGCAGTATTTT | CASSDPGAADTQYF
TRBJ1-1 | NA | NA | TRBV6-1 | TGTGCCAGCAGTGATGAAGGCAGGGTGAACACTGAAGCTTTCTTT | CASSDEGRVNTEAFF
TRBJ1-5 | TRBD1 | NA | TRBV7-2 | TGTGCCAGCAGCTCCGCTGTTGGGACAGGGGGGATTCAGCCCCAGCATTTT | CASSSAVGTGGIQPQHF
TRBJ1-2 | TRBD1 | NA | TRBV18 | TGTGCCAGCTCACCCGACAGGGCCTATGGCTACACCTTC | CASSPDRAYGYTF
TRBJ1-2 | TRBD1 | NA | TRBV27 | TGTGCCAGCAGCTCCCAGGGGGCCCCTAACTATGGCTACACCTTC | CASSSQGAPNYGYTF
TRBJ2-7 | NA | NA | TRBV6-5 | TGTGCCAGCACCGATGACGGGGGCGAGCAGTACTTC | CASTDDGGEQYF
TRBJ1-2 | NA | NA | TRBV4-1 | TGCGCCAGCAGCCAAGATGGAGTTAGGGGACGAAGGAACTATGGCTACACCTTC | CASSQDGVRGRRNYGYTF
TRBJ2-5 | TRBD1 | NA | TRBV28 | TGTGCCAGCAGGCCAGGGGGTTTGGAGACCCAGTACTTC | CASRPGGLETQYF
TRBJ2-3 | TRBD2 | once | TRBV4-2 | TGTGCCAGCAGCCAAGTATGGGCTAGCGGGACTTTCACAGATACGCAGTATTTT | CASSQVWASGTFTDTQYF
TRBJ2-2 | TRBD2 | NA | TRBV7-8 | TGTGCCAGCAGCCGACTTACCTTTGGGACTAGCGGGACCGGGGAGCTGTTTTTT | CASSRLTFGTSGTGELFF
TRBJ2-2 | NA | NA | TRBV14 | TGTGCCAGCAGCCCGACACGAACCGGGGAGCTGTTTTTT | CASSPTRTGELFF
TRBJ2-2 | TRBD1 | NA | TRBV6-1 | TGTGCCAGCAGCCACCGGGACAGGGTGTGGGGGGAGCTGTTTTTT | CASSHRDRVWGELFF
TRBJ2-1 | TRBD2 | NA | TRBV5-1 | TGCGCCAGCAGCTCGGGACTAGCGGGAGGGCGATACAATGAGCAGTTCTTC | CASSSGLAGGRYNEQFF
TRBJ2-1 | TRBD2 | NA | TRBV2 | TGTGCCAGCAGTGAACAGGTGACTAGCGGGAGTTCTGAGCAGTTCTTC | CASSEQVTSGSSEQFF
TRBJ2-2 | NA | NA | TRBV7-8 | TGTGCCAGCAGCTCACGCCGGGTAGGCGGGGAGCTGTTTTTT | CASSSRRVGGELFF
TRBJ2-1 | TRBD2 | NA | TRBV5-1 | TGCGCCAGCAGCTTGGCCCAGGGGCTAGCGGGTTGGGATGAGCAGTTCTTC | CASSLAQGLAGWDEQFF
TRBJ2-3 | NA | NA | TRBV27 | TGTGCCAGCAGTTTGGCAGACACAGATACGCAGTATTTT | CASSLADTDTQYF
TRBJ1-2 | TRBD1 | NA | TRBV5-6 | TGTGCCAGCAGCTTACGGACAGGGCTAGCTAACTATGGCTACACCTTC | CASSLRTGLANYGYTF
TRBJ2-7 | NA | NA | TRBV5-4 | TGTGCCAGCAGCCCAAAACCAACAGGTACCTACGAGCAGTACTTC | CASSPKPTGTYEQYF
TRBJ2-7 | NA | NA | TRBV7-3 | TGTGCCAGCAGCTCCAAAGTGATCGGGCGGTTCTCCTACGAGCAGTACTTC | CASSSKVIGRFSYEQYF
TRBJ1-5 | NA | NA | TRBV18 | TGTGCCAGCTCACCATTCGGGTCGAGTAGCAATCAGCCCCAGCATTTT | CASSPFGSSSNQPQHF